This T cell receptor (beta chain) emerged from a study of blood T cell repertoires in COVID-19 (TCRdb year 2020). In terms of the full investigation: Collaborator samples came from the United States, Italy and Spain and covered acute and convalescent phases of COVID-19. The prospective study material was composed of cDNA or gDNA derived from T cells, B-cell-depleted T cells, or PBMCs. The dataset comprised deeply sampled blood TCRbeta repertoires from subjects exposed to, actively infected with, or recovered from COVID-19. A freely available public database, intended as a resource for researchers studying the immune response to SARS-CoV-2, is where the repertoires were released. Samples came from the ongoing ImmuneRACE study (first 160 participants) plus 1,254 subjects from 6 global collaborators. The sample metadata nearly always contained a de-identified subject ID, COVID-19 status, age in years and sex. Where HLA class I and class II types were available, the types were taken from metadata supplied by the sample provider, not from assay-based typing. Broad study findings and their caveats: Clinical and demographic metadata were provided uncurated, with the amount varying by source and participant.

Collaborating institutions collected whole blood in K2EDTA tubes following their own protocols. For TCRbeta analysis, collaborators shipped samples in one of three forms: frozen whole blood, isolated PBMCs, or DNA extracted from either of those sample types. TCRbeta CDR3 regions were amplified from genomic DNA by means of the immunoSEQ Assay, a bias-controlled multiplex PCR. Per the source publication's procedure: The number of nucleated cells in each sample was estimated from the amplification of reference gene primers within the assay. To quantify the absolute abundance of each unique TCRbeta CDR3 rearrangement, sequence reads were collapsed and filtered. Productive Simpson clonality was computed per sample as the square root of Simpson's diversity index over productive rearrangements. TCRdb obtained this table from immuneACCESS and retained in-frame rearrangements with V and J assigned. These tables miss some clones; where compared with another copy, unresolved V genes account for less than half of the shortfall, and the remainder is unexplained. That table furnishes V, J and clone size, whereas the DNA furnished D and trimming. This sample gives about 62,000 clones in total; about nine tenths of them show up just once. The ten largest clones represent roughly 6.2% of the sample.

Comment on this clone: Its antigen is currently not known. No much larger clonotype is one base removed from it; base qualities were not supplied. Other DNA sequences in the same sample also yield this CDR3.

This TCR derives from a human donor in a cohort sampled during active COVID-19. Material: peripheral blood.

The CDR3 reads CASSLAGGETQYF. The sequence in DNA is TGTGCCAGCAGCCTAGCGGGGGGAGAGACCCAGTACTTC. Recombination joined TRBV7-3 with TRBJ2-5, with 11 central nucleotides matching TRBD2. Inclusive of the bounding cysteine and phenylalanine, the CDR3 is 13 residues long. CDR3 DNA only is kept here, 39 bases in frame from base 1. The germline V gene sets CDR1 to SGHTA and CDR2 to FQGTGA. After removal of 5 bases from V and 4 bases from J, the junction retains 0 bases not matched to a gene.